This TCR beta chain appears in the sequencing data of a study of blood T cells in healthy people across ages. A second PCR of roughly 6 to 12 cycles used a sample-barcoded 5' primer and a J-beta primer mix. A single record per CDR3 protein comes from TCRdb applying MiXCR to the 5' RACE reads. The table shows hundreds of thousands of distinct CDR3 sequences, with around 24% occurring only once. CDR3 length: 13 residues. The J segment lost 5 bases and the V segment lost 0 bases, leaving 4 bases of the junction unmatched. CDR1 and CDR2 from the germline V gene are SQVTM and ANQGSEA. Separately, the same data were catalogued under a study of T cells of mothers and their children. From that second work: Thymic selection molds TCR recombination products alike in related and unrelated pairs.

This chain links TRBV29-1 with TRBJ2-7, with 7 bases lining up with TRBD2. The sequencing input was blood. The sequence was obtained from a boy aged 5-17 years in good health. CDR3 protein: CSVEEGGGDEQYF. The DNA for the CDR3 is TGCAGCGTTGAAGAGGGGGGGGGTGACGAGCAGTACTTC.